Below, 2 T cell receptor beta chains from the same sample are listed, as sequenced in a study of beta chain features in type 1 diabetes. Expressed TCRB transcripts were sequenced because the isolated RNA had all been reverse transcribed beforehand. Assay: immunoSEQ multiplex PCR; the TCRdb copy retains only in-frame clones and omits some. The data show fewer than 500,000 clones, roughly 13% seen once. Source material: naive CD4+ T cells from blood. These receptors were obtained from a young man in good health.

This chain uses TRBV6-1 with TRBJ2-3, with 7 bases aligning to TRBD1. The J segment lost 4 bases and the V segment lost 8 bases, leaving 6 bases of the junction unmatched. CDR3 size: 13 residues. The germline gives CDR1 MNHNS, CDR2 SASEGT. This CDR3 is CASRTGVSDTQYF. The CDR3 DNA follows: TGTGCCAGCCGAACAGGGGTTTCAGATACGCAGTATTTT.

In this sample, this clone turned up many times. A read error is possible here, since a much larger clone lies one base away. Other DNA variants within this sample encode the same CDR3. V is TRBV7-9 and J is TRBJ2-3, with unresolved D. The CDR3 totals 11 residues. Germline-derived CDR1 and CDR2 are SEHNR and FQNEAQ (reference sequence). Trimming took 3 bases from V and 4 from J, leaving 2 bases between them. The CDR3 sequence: CASSFADTQYF. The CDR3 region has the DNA TGTGCCAGCAGCTTCGCAGATACGCAGTATTTT. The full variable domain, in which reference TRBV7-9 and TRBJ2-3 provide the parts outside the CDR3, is DTGVSQNPRHKITKRGQNVTFRCDPISEHNRLYWYRQTLGQGPEFLTYFQNEAQLEKSRLLSDRFSAERPKGSFSTLEIQRTEQGDSAMYLCASSFADTQYFGPGTRLTVL.